The 6 T cell receptor beta chains below all came from one sample that was sequenced in a study of T cells in Graves' hyperthyroidism and ophthalmopathy. RNA transcripts were the template for amplifying TCR beta CDR3 regions. First-round RT-PCR targeting the TCR CDR3 was performed with the HTBI primer set. TCRdb analysed the multiplex PCR reads with MiXCR anew, one entry per CDR3 protein. The table includes hundreds of thousands of distinct CDR3 sequences, over 15% detected once. The sequenced sample consisted of blood. The receptor set was obtained from a woman aged 18-29 years with Graves' hyperthyroidism.

This clonotype was seen ten or more times. This chain joins TRBV12-3 or TRBV12-4 and TRBJ2-5; D is possibly TRBD1 or TRBD2 (5 bases each). The CDR3 contains 15 residues. The germline V and J ends were trimmed by 6 bases and 4 bases, with 18 bases remaining between them. CDR3 in DNA: TGTGCCAGCAGCCTGCCGGGACCGAAACGAGAGACCCAGTACTTC. Translated: CASSLPGPKRETQYF.

This clonotype was seen ten or more times. This chain uses TRBV11-3 with TRBJ2-7; 7 bases line up with TRBD1. The V gene end was trimmed by 4 bases and the J gene end by 3 bases; junction bases not matched to a gene: 9. The CDR3 length is 15 residues. Germline CDR1 and CDR2: SGHNT and YENEEA. In nucleotides, the CDR3 is TGTGCCAGCAGCTCCCGGACAGGTCCTAGCTACGAGCAGTACTTC. It encodes CASSSRTGPSYEQYF.

This clonotype was detected a few times. The chain employs TRBV11-2 and TRBJ2-1; perhaps TRBD1 as D (6 bases). CDR1 SGHAT and CDR2 FQNNGV come from the germline V gene. Trimming pared 4 bases from V and 5 bases from J, leaving 18 bases between. The CDR3 has 16 residues. CDR3 protein: CASSSLMGAGDNEQFF. CDR3 DNA: TGTGCCAGCAGCTCCCTTATGGGGGCTGGGGACAATGAGCAGTTCTTC.

This clonotype was counted many times. This sequence joins TRBV7-9 and TRBJ2-3; D is possibly TRBD1 (5 bases). This CDR3 is 13 amino acids long. V was shortened by 1 base and J by 6 bases, with 8 bases between the two germline ends. Germline V gene lookup returns CDR1 SEHNR and CDR2 FQNEAQ (reference sequence). This CDR3 is CASSLVGVDTQYF. In DNA, the CDR3 is TGTGCCAGCAGCTTAGTAGGGGTGGATACGCAGTATTTT.

This clonotype was detected a few times. This chain links TRBV20-1 with TRBJ2-2, with 7 bases matching TRBD2. The CDR3 sequence is 13 residues long. Trimming took 3 bases from V and 7 from J; bases not matched to a gene: 5. The germline CDR1 and CDR2 sequences are DFQATT and SNEGSKA (reference sequence). The CDR3 nucleotides read TGCAGTGCTAGCGGGAGGATGGTCGGGGAGCTGTTTTTT. Residues: CSASGRMVGELFF.

V usage is TRBV20-1 and J usage is TRBJ1-1; D ambiguous. The CDR3 totals 16 residues. The V and J ends lost 2 bases and 0 bases respectively, with 16 bases between them. Germline-derived CDR1 and CDR2 are DFQATT and SNEGSKA (reference sequence). This CDR3 is CSARPSRGRLNTEAFF. CDR3 bases: TGCAGTGCTAGACCCTCGAGAGGACGCCTGAACACTGAAGCTTTCTTT.